These 14 T cell receptor beta chains were sequenced from one sample in a study of T cell repertoires in cytomegalovirus infection. Their target antigens are unknown. TCRdb ran MiXCR on the reads and lists one entry per CDR3 protein. The sample holds 640,000 or so distinct CDR3 sequences; around 30% are singletons and the top ten take about 20%. The material was cultured PBMCs, obtained from culture after CMV antigen stimulation. The source of these receptors is a human donor in good health (CMV status not recorded). Some clones in this sample may be carry-over from other donors' samples.

The chain combines TRBV6-2 or TRBV6-3 with TRBJ2-7; 10 bases map to TRBD1. The CDR3 consists of 14 residues. CDR1 and CDR2 from the germline V gene are MNHEY and SVGEGT. Trimming at V came to 7 bases and at J to 6 bases, leaving 9 bases not matched to a gene. As DNA, the CDR3 is TGTGCCAGCACCTTTGGGACAGGGGTCTCCGAGCAGTACTTC. Translated, it gives CASTFGTGVSEQYF.

The chain carries TRBV27 and TRBJ2-5; 7 bases match TRBD1. V shed 4 bases, J shed 5 bases, and the junction held 10 bases outside the gene matches. The length of the CDR3 is 15 residues. CDR1 MNHEY and CDR2 SMNVEV come from the germline V gene (reference sequence). In nucleotides, the CDR3 is TGTGCCAGCAGTTCTGAACAGGGGTATTATGAGACCCAGTACTTC. Translating gives CASSSEQGYYETQYF.

V gene TRBV29-1 combines with J gene TRBJ2-2, with TRBD2 matching over 7 bases. V lost 1 base, J lost 3 bases, and 8 bases stayed unmatched. The CDR3 loop spans 16 amino acids. Per germline, CDR1 SQVTM and CDR2 ANQGSEA. CDR3 in DNA: TGCAGCGTTGAAGGGTCGGGGGGAAAGGACACCGGGGAGCTGTTTTTT. It yields the protein CSVEGSGGKDTGELFF.

The chain is built from TRBV25-1 and TRBJ1-1; TRBD1 might be the D (5 bases). With 3 bases removed from V and 1 base from J, the gap between germline ends came to 18 bases. Germline assignment: CDR1 MGHDK and CDR2 SYGVNS. The CDR3 has 17 amino acids. CDR3 residues: CASSDLTGTVSNTEAFF. The CDR3 DNA follows: TGTGCCAGCAGTGACTTGACCGGGACGGTCTCGAACACTGAAGCTTTCTTT. The full variable domain, rest sourced from reference TRBV25-1 and TRBJ1-1, is EADIYQTPRYLVIGTGKKITLECSQTMGHDKMYWYQQDPGMELHLIHYSYGVNSTEKGDLSSESTVSRIRTEHFPLTLESARPSHTSQYLCASSDLTGTVSNTEAFFGQGTRLTVV.

J is TRBJ2-1 and V is TRBV27; D may match TRBD1 or TRBD2 (6 bases each). CDR3 length equals 15 residues. The V end was cut by 2 bases, the J end by 6 bases, with 14 bases between. Germline V gene lookup returns CDR1 MNHEY and CDR2 SMNVEV (reference sequence). The CDR3 is CASSLRWGAGNEQFF. Written as DNA, the CDR3 is TGTGCCAGCAGTTTACGTTGGGGGGCTGGCAATGAGCAGTTCTTC.

The chain has TRBV7-2 and TRBJ2-1, with TRBD1 matching 9 bases. Germline V CDR1 and CDR2: SGHTA, FQGNSA. V gave up 1 base and J gave up 8 bases; unmatched junction bases: 6. The CDR3 loop spans 15 amino acids. This CDR3 is CASSLVPGQGDEQFF. The CDR3 DNA is TGTGCCAGCAGCTTAGTACCGGGACAGGGTGATGAGCAGTTCTTC.

In this sample, this clonotype turned up a few times. DNA for the CDR3: TGTGCCACCAGTGATTTGGGCAGGTCGGGGACCTACGAGCAGTACTTC. The encoded protein is CATSDLGRSGTYEQYF. The chain recombines TRBV24-1 with TRBJ2-7; TRBD2 might be the D (5 bases). V lost 0 bases to trimming and J lost 2 bases, with 13 bases between them. Germline V gene sequence: CDR1 KGHDR, CDR2 SFDVKD. This CDR3 has 16 amino acids.

This clonotype was recorded many times. This rearrangement joins TRBV7-2 to TRBJ2-3; 11 bases match TRBD1. Looked up from germline, CDR1 is SGHTA and CDR2 is FQGNSA. The CDR3 has 22 amino acids. The junction had 25 bases not matched to a gene; V was cut back by 4 bases and J by 4 bases. This CDR3 reads CASSSLHRDRGYKKLRSDTQYF. The CDR3 region has the DNA TGTGCCAGCAGCTCTTTACACCGGGACAGGGGGTACAAAAAGTTAAGGTCAGATACGCAGTATTTT.

This clonotype was seen only a few times. This sequence joins TRBV6-2 or TRBV6-3 and TRBJ2-1; D ambiguous. Trimming stripped 2 bases from V and 4 bases from J, with 21 bases between. This CDR3 is 18 amino acids long. The germline V gene encodes CDR1 MNHEY and CDR2 SVGEGT. The CDR3 protein is CASSYPSKMSRVYNEQFF. For the CDR3, the DNA is TGTGCCAGCAGTTACCCATCCAAGATGAGTAGGGTGTACAATGAGCAGTTCTTC.

This clonotype was picked up a small number of times. The chain has TRBV2 and TRBJ2-7; the D is unclear. Germline V gene lookup returns CDR1 SNHLY and CDR2 FYNNEI. Trimming took 7 bases from V and 2 from J, leaving 12 bases between them. The CDR3 has 13 residues. DNA for the CDR3: TGTGCCAGCACTGGTTCGGGTCCCTACGAGCAGTACTTC. It codes for CASTGSGPYEQYF.

The V gene is TRBV4-1, the J gene TRBJ1-5; the match to TRBD1 covers 10 bases. Losses at the gene ends were 6 bases for V and 2 bases for J; bases not matched to a gene: 13. The CDR3 loop spans 18 amino acids. CDR1 is MGHRA, CDR2 YSYEKL, per germline. CDR3 protein: CASSSPGTGDWGNQPQHF. As DNA, the CDR3 is TGCGCCAGCAGTTCTCCTGGGACAGGGGATTGGGGCAATCAGCCCCAGCATTTT.

The rearrangement links TRBV6-1 to TRBJ1-5, with D possibly being TRBD1 (5 bases). Germline loops: CDR1 MNHNS, CDR2 SASEGT. CDR3 size: 16 residues. Trimming shortened V by 6 bases and J by 2 bases, and 17 bases separated the two germline ends. CDR3 sequence reads: CASSHGTLYGNQPQHF. In DNA, the CDR3 is TGTGCCAGCAGCCACGGGACGTTGTATGGCAATCAGCCCCAGCATTTT.

This clonotype was found once. The chain carries TRBV4-3 and TRBJ1-2; the D gene is possibly TRBD1 (5 bases). CDR3 length equals 14 residues. The V and J ends lost 1 base and 5 bases respectively, with 11 bases between them. Germline CDR1 reads LGHNA; CDR2 reads YSLEER. The CDR3 sequence is CASSQGGEGYGYTF. The DNA for the CDR3 is TGCGCCAGCAGCCAAGGAGGGGAGGGATATGGCTACACCTTC.

This clonotype came up many times. V usage is TRBV7-8 and J usage is TRBJ2-7; 10 nucleotides agree with TRBD2. V trimming: 5 bases; J trimming: 4 bases; junction bases outside the gene matches: 23. Germline assignment: CDR1 SGHVS and CDR2 FQNEAQ. The CDR3 runs to 20 residues. DNA for the CDR3: TGTGCCAGCAGCCTACTAATACTGAACCTTGGCCTAGCGGGAGTATACGAGCAGTACTTC. It encodes CASSLLILNLGLAGVYEQYF.